The T cell receptor beta chain described here comes from a study of cytomegalovirus exposure and HLA in healthy donors. Findings and limits, study-wide: A later analysis showed that HLA-associated TCR beta chains had undergone more clonal expansion than equally common others.

The CDR3 is 14 residues long. CDR1 and CDR2 from the germline V gene are SGHNT and YYREEE (reference sequence). Trimming removed 2 bases at V and 10 bases at J, with 13 bases between. With 60 Vbeta and 13 Jbeta primers, the PCR was carried out. The table came from immunoSEQ multiplex PCR; TCRdb's copy has only in-frame clones and leaves some out. Among approximately 190,000 clones, approximately 88% were seen once, and the ten largest hold over 2%. With regard to this clone: Antigen: not known. The same CDR3 is also encoded by other DNA sequences in this sample.

The sequenced sample consisted of PBMCs. The clonotype comes from a woman between 50 and 59 years old in good health and CMV-seropositive. The chain recombines TRBV5-4 with TRBJ1-6, with D perhaps matching TRBD1 (5 bases). CDR3 region: CASSFSGTDSPLHF. In DNA form, the CDR3 reads TGTGCCAGCAGCTTCTCCGGGACTGACTCACCCCTCCACTTT.